This passage covers 13 T cell receptor beta chains from one sample sequenced in a study of blood T cell repertoires in COVID-19. Sequenced by immunoSEQ multiplex PCR; TCRdb stores in-frame clones only, minus some. The sample lists 150,000 to 200,000 clones; more than 70% were seen once. Sequencing was done on a sample of peripheral blood. The receptors derive from a man aged 60 to 69 with acute or convalescent COVID-19.

Worth noting for this clone: One end of the junction fails to match germline, which may point to a read error. J is TRBJ2-1 and V is TRBV7-6; 9 positions agree with TRBD2. The CDR3 is made up of 15 amino acids. CDR1 is SGHVS and CDR2 is FNYEAQ in the germline V gene. CDR3 sequence: CASSVASGVYNEQFF. CDR3 DNA sequence: TGTGCCAGCAGCGTAGCTAGCGGGGTCTACAATGAGCAGTTCTTC. The full variable domain, rest sourced from reference TRBV7-6 and TRBJ2-1, is GAGVSQSPRYKVTKRGQDVALRCDPISGHVSLYWYRQALGQGPEFLTYFNYEAQQDKSGLPNDRFSAERPEGSISTLTIQRTEQRDSAMYRCASSVASGVYNEQFFGPGTRLTVL.

The V and J genes are TRBV7-8 and TRBJ2-3; unclear D gene. V shed 3 bases and J shed 4 bases, with 5 bases lying between them. Per germline, CDR1 SGHVS and CDR2 FQNEAQ. This CDR3 comprises 12 residues. The CDR3 nucleotides read TGTGCCAGCAGCTTCGGGTCAGATACGCAGTATTTT. This encodes CASSFGSDTQYF.

This chain joins TRBV5-1 and TRBJ1-2; 8 positions match TRBD1. CDR1 SGHRS and CDR2 YFSETQ come from the germline V gene. This CDR3 comprises 13 residues. V dropped 5 bases and J dropped 4; count of bases not matched to a gene: 4. The CDR3 DNA follows: TGCGCCAGCAGGAAAGGACAGGGCTATGGCTACACCTTC. Its translation: CASRKGQGYGYTF. Together with reference TRBV5-1 and TRBJ1-2, the CDR3 gives the full variable domain: KAGVTQTPRYLIKTRGQQVTLSCSPISGHRSVSWYQQTPGQGLQFLFEYFSETQRNKGNFPGRFSGRQFSNSRSEMNVSTLELGDSALYLCASRKGQGYGYTFGSGTRLTVV.

The rearrangement joins TRBV11-2 to TRBJ1-1; TRBD1 aligns across 8 bases. The germline CDR1 and CDR2 sequences are SGHAT and FQNNGV. CDR3 length: 11 residues. With 6 bases clipped from V and 11 bases from J, the junction kept 5 bases outside the gene matches. DNA for the CDR3: TGTGCCAGCAGAGCGGACAGGGAGGCTTTCTTT. Its protein is CASRADREAFF.

The V call is TRBV4-2, the J call TRBJ2-7; D possibly corresponds to TRBD2 (6 bases). Germline V gene data show CDR1 as LGHNA and CDR2 as YNFKEQ. Deletions cut 4 bases from V and 2 bases from J, with 9 bases between. The CDR3 totals 13 residues. In DNA form, the CDR3 reads TGTGCCAGCAGCCCGGGGGAGGCCTACGAGCAGTACTTC. This sequence encodes CASSPGEAYEQYF.

V usage is TRBV20-1 and J usage is TRBJ2-7; no firm D call. The V end lost 3 bases, the J end lost 0 bases, and 12 bases lay between the germline ends. Per the germline V gene, CDR1 is DFQATT and CDR2 is SNEGSKA (reference sequence). The CDR3 covers 14 residues. CDR3 loop: CSASELFGSYEQYF. The CDR3 region has the DNA TGCAGTGCTAGTGAACTTTTCGGCTCCTACGAGCAGTACTTC.

The V call is TRBV30, the J call TRBJ1-1; D remains ambiguous. Germline assignment: CDR1 GTSNPN and CDR2 SVGIG (reference sequence). The CDR3 length is 14 residues. The ends were cut back, 1 base at V and 1 base at J, with 10 bases in the middle. CDR3 in DNA: TGTGCCTGGAGTGATCTAGACGGGAACACTGAAGCTTTCTTT. Translation gives CAWSDLDGNTEAFF.

The chain joins TRBV4-1 to TRBJ2-3; TRBD2 aligns across 14 bases. With 2 bases clipped from V and 0 bases from J, the junction kept 10 bases outside the gene matches. This CDR3 spans 20 amino acids. Germline V gene sequence: CDR1 MGHRA, CDR2 YSYEKL. CDR3 bases: TGCGCCAGCAGCCAAAGCCTCCCCTGGACTAGCGGGGGGAGCACAGATACGCAGTATTTT. It encodes CASSQSLPWTSGGSTDTQYF.

The gene calls are TRBV5-1 and TRBJ2-5; 7 nucleotides line up with TRBD1. Germline assignment: CDR1 SGHRS and CDR2 YFSETQ. J lost 3 bases, V lost 3 bases, and 5 bases had no gene match. This CDR3 is built from 14 residues. CDR3 in amino acids: CASSSGTAKETQYF. The CDR3 DNA reads as TGCGCCAGCAGCTCCGGGACAGCTAAAGAGACCCAGTACTTC.

The V call is TRBV7-9, the J call TRBJ1-1; 8 nucleotides agree with TRBD1. The length of the CDR3 is 13 residues. Germline CDR1 is SEHNR and CDR2 is FQNEAQ (reference sequence). V shed 10 bases and J 0 bases; nucleotides not matched to a gene: 4. For the CDR3, the DNA is TGTGCCACCGGACAGGGAATGAACACTGAAGCTTTCTTT. Translated: CATGQGMNTEAFF.

The V call is TRBV7-8, the J call TRBJ2-2, with 10 bases matching TRBD1. Trimming cost V 3 bases and J 9 bases; bases outside gene matches: 10. CDR1 SGHVS and CDR2 FQNEAQ come from the germline V gene. This CDR3 region has 16 residues. The CDR3: CASSFSGQGGPRELFF. Written as DNA, the CDR3 is TGTGCCAGCAGCTTTTCTGGACAGGGGGGCCCCCGGGAGCTGTTTTTT.

The J gene is TRBJ1-4, the V gene TRBV24-1; D unresolved. The CDR3 length is 13 residues. Deletions cut 4 bases from V and 3 bases from J, with 5 bases between. Germline V gene lookup returns CDR1 KGHDR and CDR2 SFDVKD. CDR3: CATSDSANEKLFF. The CDR3, as DNA: TGTGCCACCAGTGACTCTGCTAATGAAAAACTGTTTTTT.

The rearrangement links TRBV4-2 to TRBJ2-6, with TRBD1 matching 8 bases. Germline CDR1 LGHNA, CDR2 YNFKEQ. This CDR3 comprises 15 residues. Losses at the gene ends were 6 bases for V and 3 bases for J; bases not matched to a gene: 4. The DNA for the CDR3 is TGTGCCAGCAGGGAGACAGGGGTTGGGGCCAACGTCCTGACTTTC. Its protein product is CASRETGVGANVLTF.